This T cell receptor beta chain was identified in a study of memory CD4+ T cells and cytomegalovirus serostatus. Sequencing used immunoSEQ multiplex PCR; TCRdb keeps in-frame clones, though not all of them. The sample yields some 44,000 clones, around four fifths seen once. The sort gate was single viable CD3+CD4+CD8-CD45RO+ cells for memory CD4+ T cells. Total CD4+ T cells were enriched by CD4 positive selection. Study-level points and caveats: CMV serostatus prediction reached median AUC approximately 0.95, or 0.91 with US-trained model.

The germline V gene encodes CDR1 SGHAT and CDR2 FQDESV (reference sequence). Trimming removed 4 bases from V and 1 base from J, with 10 bases in between. This CDR3 is built from 14 residues. As for this clone: The antigen remains unidentified.

The sample consisted of memory CD4+ T cells from blood. V is TRBV11-1 and J is TRBJ1-1; a possible D gene is TRBD1 (6 bases). This clonotype was obtained from an adult in good health and CMV-seronegative. CDR3 amino acids: CASSSVTGNTEAFF. CDR3 DNA: TGTGCCAGCAGCTCTGTGACAGGGAACACTGAAGCTTTCTTT.